Listed below are T cell receptor beta chains from one sample, sequenced in a study of cytomegalovirus exposure and HLA in healthy donors. Generated by immunoSEQ multiplex PCR, the TCRdb table keeps only in-frame clones and is missing some. The sample table includes about 64,000 clones. The sequenced sample was PBMCs. The source is a woman aged 18-29 years in good health and CMV-seronegative. The CDR3 runs from the conserved cysteine through the conserved F or W. The D gene is left open where the match is weak.

d_call	v_call	j_call	cdr3_nt	cdr3_aa
-	TRBV4-1	TRBJ1-2	TGCGCCAGCAGCCAAGTCGTGGGGGGGGCTATGGGCTACACCTTC	CASSQVVGGAMGYTF
-	TRBV7-9	TRBJ2-7	TGTGCCAGCAGCCCAGTGCAGGGGACTACCTACGAGCAGTACTTC	CASSPVQGTTYEQYF
TRBD1	TRBV30	TRBJ1-6	TGTGCCTGGAGGGCCGCGGACAGGGGCGATGGGTCACCCCTCCACTTT	CAWRAADRGDGSPLHF
-	TRBV25-1	TRBJ1-5	TGTGCCAGCCGCCGGGGGGGGCTCGGAGATCAGCCCCAGCATTTT	CASRRGGLGDQPQHF
-	TRBV10-2	TRBJ1-1	TGCGCCAGCAGTAAGGTCGGGTCTGAAGCTTTCTTT	CASSKVGSEAFF
-	TRBV7-6	TRBJ2-3	TGTGCCAGCAGCTTAGTGAGGGTAGATACGCAGTATTTT	CASSLVRVDTQYF
-	TRBV2	TRBJ2-7	TGTGCCAGCAGTACTAATCGGGACACCGTCTACGAGCAGTACTTC	CASSTNRDTVYEQYF
-	TRBV18	TRBJ1-1	TGTGCCAGCTCCAATGCCTTTACAGGGTACGAACCGAACACTGAAGCTTTCTTT	CASSNAFTGYEPNTEAFF
-	TRBV6-1	TRBJ2-7	TGTGCCAGCAGTGAAGAGGGGACAACCTCCTACGAGCAGTACTTC	CASSEEGTTSYEQYF
-	TRBV13	TRBJ1-2	TGTGCCACCTTGCACAGGGCTTCAAGCGGCTACACCTTC	CATLHRASSGYTF
-	TRBV29-1	TRBJ2-5	TGCAGCGCCCCCCCCCAGGGGCCCCAAGAGACCCAGTACTTC	CSAPPQGPQETQYF
-	TRBV7-9	TRBJ2-3	TGTGCCAGCCGAACCGGGTCGACCTCTAGCACAGATACGCAGTATTTT	CASRTGSTSSTDTQYF
TRBD2	TRBV9	TRBJ2-5	TGTGCCAGCAGCCTACAAGCGGGAGGGTCCCAAGAGACCCAGTACTTC	CASSLQAGGSQETQYF
TRBD1	TRBV9	TRBJ2-7	TGTGCCAGCAGCGTATCGGGCGGGGACAGGTTTTACGAGCAGTACTTC	CASSVSGGDRFYEQYF
-	TRBV9	TRBJ2-7	TGTGCCAGCAGCCCTAGCTGGCCTAGCGCCTCCTACGAGCAGTACTTC	CASSPSWPSASYEQYF
TRBD1	TRBV11-2	TRBJ1-2	TGTGCCAGCAGCCGCGGACAGGGGGATGGCTACACCTTC	CASSRGQGDGYTF
-	TRBV5-6	TRBJ1-4	TGTGCCAGCAGCCCAATCCAGGCGTTTAATGAAAAACTGTTTTTT	CASSPIQAFNEKLFF
-	TRBV11-3	TRBJ1-5	TGTGCCAGCAGCCCCGACACCAATCAGCCCCAGCATTTT	CASSPDTNQPQHF
TRBD1	TRBV6-5	TRBJ2-7	TGTGCCAGCAGCCGTACAGGGGGCTCCTACGAGCAGTACTTC	CASSRTGGSYEQYF
TRBD2	TRBV19	TRBJ2-7	TGTGCCAGTAAGGGACTAGCGGGGGGGCCTCCCTACGAGCAGTACTTC	CASKGLAGGPPYEQYF
TRBD1	TRBV25-1	TRBJ2-4	TGTGCCAGCAGTGGTGGGACAGAATCGATGGCCAAAAACATTCAGTACTTC	CASSGGTESMAKNIQYF
-	TRBV28	TRBJ2-1	TGTGCCAGCAGTTTTAGGGGCCTCCTTTACTACAATGAGCAGTTCTTC	CASSFRGLLYYNEQFF
-	TRBV27	TRBJ1-2	TGTGCCAGCAGCCTTACAGGGCAAGGCTACACCTTC	CASSLTGQGYTF
-	TRBV29-1	TRBJ1-1	TGCAGCGCCATCATACAGGTGAACACTGAAGCTTTCTTT	CSAIIQVNTEAFF
-	TRBV4-1	TRBJ1-2	TGCGCCAGCAGCCAAGGTCCCCGTTATGGCTACACCTTC	CASSQGPRYGYTF
TRBD2	TRBV11-1	TRBJ2-1	TGTGCCAGCGGACTAGCAACCGGGGATGAGCAGTTCTTC	CASGLATGDEQFF
TRBD1	TRBV9	TRBJ1-1	TGTGCCAGCAGCGTAGCGGTCACAGGGGGAGAGGACACTGAAGCTTTCTTT	CASSVAVTGGEDTEAFF
TRBD1	TRBV5-1	TRBJ2-1	TGCGCCAGCAGCTTAACCGGGACAGCTTTCAATGAGCAGTTCTTC	CASSLTGTAFNEQFF
TRBD1	TRBV10-3	TRBJ2-1	TGTGCCATCAGTAGGGGGACAGAGGGGCAGTTCTTC	CAISRGTEGQFF
TRBD2	TRBV25-1	TRBJ2-7	TGTGCCAGCAGTGATGATACTAGCGCCGCGGAGCAGTACTTC	CASSDDTSAAEQYF
TRBD1	TRBV7-9	TRBJ2-6	TGTGCCAGCAGCTACAGGGGCCACGGGGCCAACGTCCTGACTTTC	CASSYRGHGANVLTF
-	TRBV19	TRBJ2-7	TGTGCCAGTAGTATAGATCGGTACTCCTACGAGCAGTACTTC	CASSIDRYSYEQYF
-	TRBV29-1	TRBJ1-1	TGCAGCGTTGCCGGGGATTGGGAGAACACTGAAGCTTTCTTT	CSVAGDWENTEAFF
-	TRBV30	TRBJ1-6	TGTGCCTGGAGTGTACTAGGGTTGAGCTCCTATAATTCACCCCTCCACTTT	CAWSVLGLSSYNSPLHF
-	TRBV5-1	TRBJ2-3	TGCGCCAGCAGCTTGGCCCCCATGATCCAGGGGGGAGCAGATACGCAGTATTTT	CASSLAPMIQGGADTQYF